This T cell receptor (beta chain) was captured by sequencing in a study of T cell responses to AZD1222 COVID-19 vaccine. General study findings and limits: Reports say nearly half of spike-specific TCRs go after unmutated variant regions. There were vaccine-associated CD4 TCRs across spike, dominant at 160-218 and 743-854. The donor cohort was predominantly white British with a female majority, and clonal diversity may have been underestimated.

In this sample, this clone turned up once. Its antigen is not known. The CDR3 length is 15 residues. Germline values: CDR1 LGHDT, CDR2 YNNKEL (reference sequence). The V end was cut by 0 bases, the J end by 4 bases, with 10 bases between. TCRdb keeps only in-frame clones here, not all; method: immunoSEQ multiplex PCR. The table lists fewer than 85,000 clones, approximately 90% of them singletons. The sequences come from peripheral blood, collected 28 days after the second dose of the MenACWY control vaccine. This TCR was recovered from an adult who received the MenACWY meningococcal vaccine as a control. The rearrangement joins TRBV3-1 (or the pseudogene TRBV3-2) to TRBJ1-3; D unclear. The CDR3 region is CASSQDLAGGNTIYF. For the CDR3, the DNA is TGTGCCAGCAGCCAAGATTTGGCGGGCGGAAACACCATATATTTT.